A selection of T cell receptor beta chains follows, all from one sample in a study of blood T cells in healthy people across ages. From the 5' RACE reads, TCRdb called clonotypes with MiXCR, one entry per CDR3 protein. Here the sample spans 700,000 to 1,000,000 distinct CDR3 sequences, about 42% being singletons. What was sequenced was blood. All receptors derive from a man aged 55 to 69 in good health. CDR3s include the opening cysteine and the closing phenylalanine or tryptophan. The D gene is left open where the match is weak. Clone size, where shown, is once, few, many, or a class for clones that have expanded.

cdr3_nt	cdr3_aa	clone_size	v_call	j_call	d_call
TGCGCCAGCAGTCAAGGGGCAGGGGGCCCAGAGACCCAGTACTTC	CASSQGAGGPETQYF	NA	TRBV5-1	TRBJ2-5	TRBD1
TGCAGTGCCCGCCGGAGGACAGATACGCAGTATTTT	CSARRRTDTQYF	many	TRBV20-1	TRBJ2-3	NA
TGTGCCATCAGTGAGGTGGGGGGGTACTACTACGAGCAGTACTTC	CAISEVGGYYYEQYF	NA	TRBV10-3	TRBJ2-7	TRBD2
TGCAGTGCTGTTACCCCACAGCCCGGGGAGACCCAGTACTTC	CSAVTPQPGETQYF	NA	TRBV20-1	TRBJ2-5	NA
TGCAGCGTTGGGACAGGACAGCAGTTCTTC	CSVGTGQQFF	many	TRBV29-1	TRBJ2-1	TRBD1
TGCGCCAGCAGCCAAGACACCGGGGCTGGCACAGATACGCAGTATTTT	CASSQDTGAGTDTQYF	many	TRBV4-1	TRBJ2-3	NA
TGTGCCAGCAGCTTAGATAAAGCCTACGAGCAGTACTTC	CASSLDKAYEQYF	NA	TRBV7-6	TRBJ2-7	NA
TGCAGCGTCCGCGACAGAAAGAACACTGAAGCTTTCTTT	CSVRDRKNTEAFF	NA	TRBV29-1	TRBJ1-1	NA
TGTGCCAGCAGTTTGGCACGGGACCCAACATTTCTCTATGGCTACACCTTC	CASSLARDPTFLYGYTF	NA	TRBV27	TRBJ1-2	NA
TGTGCCAGCAGCCCCCTTGGGTCCGCGGACAGGTCTTCTAGGGTGTACGAGCAGTACTTC	CASSPLGSADRSSRVYEQYF	NA	TRBV14	TRBJ2-7	TRBD1
TGTGCCTGGGAAATACAGGGCGGCCGATCACCCCTCCACTTT	CAWEIQGGRSPLHF	NA	TRBV30	TRBJ1-6	NA
TGTGCCAGCAGCCCCTGGACAGGGTCAAATTCACCCCTCCACTTT	CASSPWTGSNSPLHF	NA	TRBV6-2/TRBV6-3	TRBJ1-6	TRBD1
TGTGCCAGCTCTCGGGGACAGAACTTTCACTCGAGCCTGGATAACTATGGCTACACCTTC	CASSRGQNFHSSLDNYGYTF	few	TRBV18	TRBJ1-2	TRBD1
TGCACCAGCAGCTTTTCTGGGTACGAGCAGTACTTC	CTSSFSGYEQYF	NA	TRBV5-1	TRBJ2-7	NA
TGTGCCAGCAGCTTAGCGCCCCCTCCGCCGGATACGCAGTATTTT	CASSLAPPPPDTQYF	many	TRBV7-2	TRBJ2-3	NA
TGTGCCAGCAGCACCGGGACAGGGGTTTACGTCCTGACTTTC	CASSTGTGVYVLTF	few	TRBV5-6	TRBJ2-6	TRBD1
TGCAGTGCTACCCGAAGGGGGAAGATGAACTATGGCTACACCTTC	CSATRRGKMNYGYTF	NA	TRBV20-1	TRBJ1-2	NA
TGCAGTGCGCCATTTAGTGGCCACACAGATACGCAGTATTTT	CSAPFSGHTDTQYF	NA	TRBV20-1	TRBJ2-3	NA
TGTGCCAGCAGCTTAGGATCATTAAACATTCAGTACTTC	CASSLGSLNIQYF	NA	TRBV11-2	TRBJ2-4	NA
TGTGCCAGCAAAGGGGGGCGGGGCACAGATACGCAGTATTTT	CASKGGRGTDTQYF	few	TRBV2	TRBJ2-3	NA
TGTGCCAGCAGCTTCGATCCCTCCTACAATGAGCAGTTCTTC	CASSFDPSYNEQFF	NA	TRBV7-2	TRBJ2-1	NA
TGTGCCAGCAGCTTAGAAGCCGGGACTCGTTTGTATACGCAGTATTTT	CASSLEAGTRLYTQYF	NA	TRBV7-2	TRBJ2-3	NA
TGCAGTGCTAGGGGACAGACCGATAGCAATCAGCCCCAGCATTTT	CSARGQTDSNQPQHF	NA	TRBV20-1	TRBJ1-5	TRBD1
TGTGCCAGCAGTTGGAGTGACAGGGAGGCCGAGCAGTACTTC	CASSWSDREAEQYF	NA	TRBV12-3/TRBV12-4	TRBJ2-7	NA
TGTGCCAGCAGCAAAAAAGGACTTTCGTCAAACTATGGCTACACCTTC	CASSKKGLSSNYGYTF	NA	TRBV12-3/TRBV12-4	TRBJ1-2	NA
TGCGCCAGCAGCTTGGGGCCTAGCGGGGGATATAGCACAGATACGCAGTATTTT	CASSLGPSGGYSTDTQYF	NA	TRBV5-1	TRBJ2-3	TRBD2
TGCAGTGCTATGGGCGGAGGCTCCTATAATTCACCCCTCCACTTT	CSAMGGGSYNSPLHF	NA	TRBV20-1	TRBJ1-6	NA
TGTGCCAGCAGCCAAGATGCGAGATCCCAGTTCTTC	CASSQDARSQFF	NA	TRBV4-2	TRBJ2-1	NA
TGTGCCAGCTCGTCGGGGGCGCGATCTGGGGCCAACGTCCTGACTTTC	CASSSGARSGANVLTF	few	TRBV18	TRBJ2-6	NA
TGTGCCACCAGCAGCAGCTATAGCAATCAGCCCCAGCATTTT	CATSSSYSNQPQHF	NA	TRBV15	TRBJ1-5	NA
TGCAGTGCTCCCTTCGGGGGGAGTGGTTCACCCCTCCACTTT	CSAPFGGSGSPLHF	NA	TRBV20-1	TRBJ1-6	NA
TGTGCCAGCAGCTTGAGAGGGACAGGGCAGTACTTC	CASSLRGTGQYF	few	TRBV5-8	TRBJ2-5	TRBD1
TGTGCCAGCAGTTACTCCGACACCCGCACAGATACGCAGTATTTT	CASSYSDTRTDTQYF	few	TRBV6-5	TRBJ2-3	NA
TGTGTCAGCAGCGATGACCGATATAGCACAGATACGCAGTATTTT	CVSSDDRYSTDTQYF	few	TRBV9	TRBJ2-3	NA
TGCAGCGTTGAAGGGGTAGGGACGGGCTACACCTTC	CSVEGVGTGYTF	few	TRBV29-1	TRBJ1-2	NA
TGTGCCAGCACCTTAACCGGGACAGGGAGTCGCAACTACACCTTC	CASTLTGTGSRNYTF	NA	TRBV11-3	TRBJ1-2	TRBD1
TGTGCCAGCATTTACGACCCCGGGACAGGGGCCAATGAGCAGTTCTTC	CASIYDPGTGANEQFF	NA	TRBV5-6	TRBJ2-1	TRBD1
TGTGCCAGCAGCTCGGACTACGAGCAGTACTTC	CASSSDYEQYF	many	TRBV5-1	TRBJ2-7	NA
TGCGCCAGCAGCCAAACCGACAGACACTACGAGCAGTACTTC	CASSQTDRHYEQYF	NA	TRBV4-3	TRBJ2-7	NA
TGTGCCAGCTGTGTATTAACAGGGGAGGGTTATTACAATGAGCAGTTCTTC	CASCVLTGEGYYNEQFF	NA	TRBV6-1	TRBJ2-1	NA
TGTGCCAGCACAGTAGTGGGACAGGGACCAGATACGCAGTATTTT	CASTVVGQGPDTQYF	NA	TRBV12-3/TRBV12-4	TRBJ2-3	TRBD1
TGTGCCAGCAGCCTGGGACCCACCCTAGCGGGAGCCTACAATGAGCAGTTCTTC	CASSLGPTLAGAYNEQFF	NA	TRBV5-5	TRBJ2-1	TRBD2
TGTGCCAGCAGTTACAGCTTGCTGTCCCCGGGGTACGAGCAGTACTTC	CASSYSLLSPGYEQYF	NA	TRBV6-2/TRBV6-3	TRBJ2-7	NA
TGCAGTGCTAGAGAGGACAGGGCGATACTCTATGGCTACACCTTC	CSAREDRAILYGYTF	few	TRBV20-1	TRBJ1-2	TRBD1
TGTGCCAGGAACCTGGCGGCAGGGGGCTCCGGTCAGCCCCAGCATTTT	CARNLAAGGSGQPQHF	NA	TRBV9	TRBJ1-5	TRBD1
TGTGCCAGCAGCTTAGAGGGTACTAGCCGGGAAAGGGATACGCAGTATTTT	CASSLEGTSRERDTQYF	NA	TRBV7-2	TRBJ2-3	NA
TGTGCCACAGACAGATTTCCGAACACTGAAGCTTTCTTT	CATDRFPNTEAFF	NA	TRBV6-5	TRBJ1-1	NA
TGTGCCAGCGGTTATTCACCCCTCCACTTT	CASGYSPLHF	NA	TRBV27	TRBJ1-6	NA
TGCAGTGCAGACCGCCGGGCGGGAAGCACAGATACGCAGTATTTT	CSADRRAGSTDTQYF	NA	TRBV20-1	TRBJ2-3	NA
TGTGCCAGCACGGGGCAACTCTACGAGCAGTACTTC	CASTGQLYEQYF	few	TRBV21-1	TRBJ2-7	NA
TGTGCCAGCAGTCCGCACGGGGGTGGTCAGCCCCAGCATTTT	CASSPHGGGQPQHF	NA	TRBV6-5	TRBJ1-5	NA
TGCGCCAGCAGAGTTGACAGGGGAAATGAGCAGTACTTC	CASRVDRGNEQYF	few	TRBV5-1	TRBJ2-5	TRBD1
TGCGCCAGCAGCCAAGACGGCACTCCCTATGGCTACACCTTC	CASSQDGTPYGYTF	NA	TRBV4-1	TRBJ1-2	NA
TGTGCCAGCAGCTTAGATGGGAAGGGGAACCAGCCCCAGCATTTT	CASSLDGKGNQPQHF	few	TRBV7-9	TRBJ1-5	NA
TGTGCCAGCAGTGAATTAGGGCCTCAGGAGAGAAACACCATATATTTT	CASSELGPQERNTIYF	NA	TRBV25-1	TRBJ1-3	NA
TGCGCCAGCAGCCTTAGTAGGACAGGGCGGAATGAGCAGTTCTTC	CASSLSRTGRNEQFF	NA	TRBV4-1	TRBJ2-1	TRBD1